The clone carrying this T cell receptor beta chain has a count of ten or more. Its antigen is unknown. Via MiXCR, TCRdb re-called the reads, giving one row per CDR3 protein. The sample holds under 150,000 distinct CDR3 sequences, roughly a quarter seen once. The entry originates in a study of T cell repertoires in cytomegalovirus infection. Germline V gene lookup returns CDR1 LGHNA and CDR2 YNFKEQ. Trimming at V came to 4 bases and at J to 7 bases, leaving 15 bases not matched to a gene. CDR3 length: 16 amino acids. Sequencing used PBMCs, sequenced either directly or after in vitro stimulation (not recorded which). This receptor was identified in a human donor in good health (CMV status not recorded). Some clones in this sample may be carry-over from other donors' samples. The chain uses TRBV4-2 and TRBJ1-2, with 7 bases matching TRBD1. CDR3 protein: CASSPTKRDRASGYTF. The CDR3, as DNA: TGTGCCAGCAGCCCCACTAAGCGGGACAGAGCTTCTGGCTACACCTTC.